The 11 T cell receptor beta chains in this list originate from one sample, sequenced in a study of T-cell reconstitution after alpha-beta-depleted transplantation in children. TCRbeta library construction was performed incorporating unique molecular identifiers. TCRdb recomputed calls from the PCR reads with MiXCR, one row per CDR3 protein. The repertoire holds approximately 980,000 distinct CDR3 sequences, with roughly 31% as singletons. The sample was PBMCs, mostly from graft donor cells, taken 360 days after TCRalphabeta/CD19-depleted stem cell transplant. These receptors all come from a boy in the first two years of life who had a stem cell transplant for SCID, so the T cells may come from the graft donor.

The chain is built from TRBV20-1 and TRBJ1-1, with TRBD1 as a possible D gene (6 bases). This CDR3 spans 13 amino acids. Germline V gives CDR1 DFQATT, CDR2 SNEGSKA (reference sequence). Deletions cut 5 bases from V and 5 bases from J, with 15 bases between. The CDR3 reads CSAATGFGTEAFF. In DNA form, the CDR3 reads TGCAGTGCTGCTACAGGGTTCGGGACTGAAGCTTTCTTT.

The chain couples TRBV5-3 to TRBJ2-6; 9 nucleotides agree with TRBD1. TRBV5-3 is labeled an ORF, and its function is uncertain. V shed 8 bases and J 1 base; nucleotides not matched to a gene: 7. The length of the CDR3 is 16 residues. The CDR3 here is CASGTGSRSGANVLTF. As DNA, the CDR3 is TGTGCCAGTGGGACAGGGAGCCGATCTGGGGCCAACGTCCTGACTTTC.

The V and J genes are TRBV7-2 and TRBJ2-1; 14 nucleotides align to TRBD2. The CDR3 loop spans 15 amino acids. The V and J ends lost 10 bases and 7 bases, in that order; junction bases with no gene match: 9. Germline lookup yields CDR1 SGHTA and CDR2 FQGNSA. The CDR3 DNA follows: TGTGCCACCCGACTAGCGGGGGGGCCAACGAATGAGCAGTTCTTC. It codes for CATRLAGGPTNEQFF.

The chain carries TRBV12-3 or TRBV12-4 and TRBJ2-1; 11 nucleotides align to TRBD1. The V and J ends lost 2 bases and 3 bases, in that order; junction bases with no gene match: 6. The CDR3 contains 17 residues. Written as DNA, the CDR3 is TGTGCCAGCAGTTTAAAGGTGGGGACAGGGGGCTACAATGAGCAGTTCTTC. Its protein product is CASSLKVGTGGYNEQFF.

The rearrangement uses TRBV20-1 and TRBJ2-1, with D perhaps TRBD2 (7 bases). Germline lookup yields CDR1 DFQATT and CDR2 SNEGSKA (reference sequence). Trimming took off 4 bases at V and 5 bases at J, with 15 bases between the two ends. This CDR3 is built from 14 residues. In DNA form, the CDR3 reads TGCAGTGCTACGGGGGGCCCCCTCGACAATGAGCAGTTCTTC. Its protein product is CSATGGPLDNEQFF.

The CDR3: CASSPDQGADTQYF. As DNA, the CDR3 is TGCGCCAGCAGCCCGGACCAGGGCGCAGATACGCAGTATTTT. The chain couples TRBV5-1 to TRBJ2-3; D may be TRBD1 (5 bases). This CDR3 spans 14 amino acids. V dropped 4 bases and J dropped 4 bases, with 13 bases sitting between them. Looked up from germline, CDR1 is SGHRS and CDR2 is YFSETQ.

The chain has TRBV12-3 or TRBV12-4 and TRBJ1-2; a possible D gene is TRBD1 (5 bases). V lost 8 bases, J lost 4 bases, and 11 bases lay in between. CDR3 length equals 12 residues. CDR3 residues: CASEPGFYGYTF. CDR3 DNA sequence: TGTGCCAGCGAGCCAGGGTTCTATGGCTACACCTTC.

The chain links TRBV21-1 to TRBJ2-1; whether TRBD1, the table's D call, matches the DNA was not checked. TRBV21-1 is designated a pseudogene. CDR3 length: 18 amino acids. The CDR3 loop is CASSKSTAGAASYNEQFF. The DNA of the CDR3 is TGTGCCAGCAGCAAAAGTACCGCGGGGGCCGCCTCCTACAATGAGCAGTTCTTC.

CDR3 region: CASRRARGRTDTQYF. As DNA, the CDR3 is TGTGCCAGCAGGCGGGCCCGCGGAAGAACAGATACGCAGTATTTT. The rearrangement links TRBV12-3 or TRBV12-4 to TRBJ2-3, with a tentative D call TRBD2 (5 bases). This CDR3 has 15 residues. The V end was cut by 6 bases, the J end by 3 bases, with 16 bases between.

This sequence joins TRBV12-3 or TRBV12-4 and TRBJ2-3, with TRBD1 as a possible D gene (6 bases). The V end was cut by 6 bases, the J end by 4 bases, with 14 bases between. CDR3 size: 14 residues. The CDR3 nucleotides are TGTGCCAGCAGCCCCGGACAGAGTGCAGATACGCAGTATTTT. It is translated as CASSPGQSADTQYF.

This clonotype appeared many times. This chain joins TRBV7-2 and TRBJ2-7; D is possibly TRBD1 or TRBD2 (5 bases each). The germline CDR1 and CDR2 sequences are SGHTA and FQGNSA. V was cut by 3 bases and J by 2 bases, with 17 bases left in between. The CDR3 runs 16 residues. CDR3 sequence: CASSFRERYRPYEQYF. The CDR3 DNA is TGTGCCAGCAGCTTCAGGGAGAGATATCGGCCCTACGAGCAGTACTTC.